Shown below are 27 T cell receptor beta chains from a single sample sequenced in a study of cytotoxic CD8 clonotypes in ibrutinib-treated CLL. Some clones are missing from TCRdb's copy, which holds only in-frame ones; the method was immunoSEQ multiplex PCR. The sample carries around 310,000 clones, about 77% recorded once. The sample in question was PBMCs, obtained before ibrutinib treatment. The receptors derive from a human donor with chronic lymphocytic leukemia.

The CDR3, as DNA: TGTGCCTGGAGTTTGGCGCCAGCTAGCACAGATACGCAGTATTTT. Amino acid sequence: CAWSLAPASTDTQYF. This chain joins TRBV30 and TRBJ2-3; no firm D call. V shed 2 bases and J shed 0 bases, with 12 bases lying between them. The CDR3 is made up of 15 amino acids. Germline V gene sequence: CDR1 GTSNPN, CDR2 SVGIG (reference sequence).

The V gene is TRBV19, the J gene TRBJ2-7, with D perhaps matching TRBD1 (5 bases). Germline assignment: CDR1 LNHDA and CDR2 SQIVND (reference sequence). V was shortened by 4 bases and J by 6 bases, with 22 bases between the two germline ends. The CDR3 length is 16 residues. DNA of the CDR3: TGTGCCAGTAGTACCCAGGGTGTCGCTGTATCGTCCGAGCAGTACTTC. Protein product: CASSTQGVAVSSEQYF.

The chain carries TRBV2 and TRBJ1-1; D ambiguous. The CDR3 is 14 amino acids. V lost 7 bases, J lost 4 bases, and 16 bases lay in between. Germline V CDR1 and CDR2: SNHLY, FYNNEI. The CDR3 loop reads CASTFGVSFTEAFF. The CDR3 region has the DNA TGTGCCAGCACCTTTGGGGTTTCATTCACTGAAGCTTTCTTT.

This clone was seen a handful of times. This rearrangement joins TRBV4-3 to TRBJ2-2; D perhaps matches TRBD2 (6 bases). Germline values: CDR1 LGHNA, CDR2 YSLEER. The V and J ends lost 0 bases and 6 bases respectively, with 11 bases between them. This CDR3 has 15 residues. The DNA of the CDR3 is TGCGCCAGCAGCCAAGATCGGAGGGCATCCGGGGAGCTGTTTTTT. Amino acid sequence: CASSQDRRASGELFF.

The chain employs TRBV19 and TRBJ2-7; 11 positions match TRBD2. The CDR3 is 14 amino acids. V lost 7 bases and J lost 2; bases outside the gene matches: 4. Looked up from germline, CDR1 is LNHDA and CDR2 is SQIVND (reference sequence). The DNA of the CDR3 is TGTGCCAGTATGCCTAGCGGGAGGACCTACGAGCAGTACTTC. This sequence encodes CASMPSGRTYEQYF.

This chain links TRBV19 with TRBJ2-1; TRBD1 matches at 8 bases. This CDR3 has 16 residues. Unmatched junction bases numbered 10, after V lost 7 bases and J lost 2 bases. CDR1 and CDR2 (germline): LNHDA, SQIVND (reference sequence). CDR3 nucleotide sequence: TGTGCCAGTAATCGACAGGGGACACGTACCTACAATGAGCAGTTCTTC. Amino acid sequence: CASNRQGTRTYNEQFF.

The CDR3 DNA follows: TGTGCCAGCAGCCCCAAGGACGGTAGCTCCTACGAGCAGTACTTC. Protein product: CASSPKDGSSYEQYF. This chain uses TRBV7-9 with TRBJ2-7; no firm D call. This CDR3 contains 15 residues. Trimming took off 5 bases at V and 0 bases at J, with 14 bases between the two ends. The germline V gene has CDR1 SEHNR and CDR2 FQNEAQ (reference sequence).

This chain joins TRBV9 and TRBJ2-5; 10 bases are a match to TRBD2. The CDR3 totals 18 residues. Unmatched junction bases numbered 17, after V lost 4 bases and J lost 5 bases. CDR1 and CDR2 (germline): SGDLS, YYNGEE. The CDR3, as DNA: TGTGCCAGCAGCCCAGCCCTAGCGGGAGTTGTCAGTGGGGAGACCCAGTACTTC. This gives the protein CASSPALAGVVSGETQYF. The whole variable domain, remainder taken from reference TRBV9 and TRBJ2-5, is DSGVTQTPKHLITATGQRVTLRCSPRSGDLSVYWYQQSLDQGLQFLIQYYNGEERAKGNILERFSAQQFPDLHSELNLSSLELGDSALYFCASSPALAGVVSGETQYFGPGTRLLVL.

The V gene is TRBV5-1, the J gene TRBJ2-1, with D perhaps matching TRBD1 (6 bases). The V end lost 3 bases, the J end lost 0 bases, and 19 bases lay between the germline ends. This CDR3 spans 18 amino acids. Germline CDR1 and CDR2: SGHRS and YFSETQ. The CDR3 reads CASSSYSGGAHSYNEQFF. The CDR3 coding sequence is TGCGCCAGCAGCTCCTACTCTGGGGGCGCCCACTCCTACAATGAGCAGTTCTTC.

The rearrangement links TRBV28 to TRBJ1-3; unclear D gene. The CDR3 is 15 residues long. Germline lookup yields CDR1 MDHEN and CDR2 SYDVKM. The V and J ends lost 11 bases and 0 bases respectively, with 17 bases between them. The CDR3 coding sequence is TGTGCCGCAGTCCCAGGTGACTTCTCTGGAAACACCATATATTTT. This codes for CAAVPGDFSGNTIYF. The full variable domain, its missing parts supplied by reference TRBV28 and TRBJ1-3, is DVKVTQSSRYLVKRTGEKVFLECVQDMDHENMFWYRQDPGLGLRLIYFSYDVKMKEKGDIPEGYSVSREKKERFSLILESASTNQTSMYLCAAVPGDFSGNTIYFGEGSWLTVV.

A word on this clone: The sample holds other DNA sequences that translate to the same CDR3. This sequence joins TRBV10-2 and TRBJ2-7, with 7 bases fitting TRBD2. This CDR3 is built from 15 residues. J gave up 2 bases and V 3 bases, and 7 bases lay outside the gene matches. Germline V CDR1 and CDR2: WSHSY, SAAADI. CDR3 coding DNA: TGCGCCAGCAGTGACAAACTAGCGTTACCCTACGAGCAGTACTTC. Translated: CASSDKLALPYEQYF.

The chain joins TRBV28 to TRBJ2-7; 11 bases align to TRBD1. The CDR3 covers 16 residues. V lost 1 base to trimming and J lost 4 bases; unmatched junction nucleotides: 6. Per the germline V gene, CDR1 is MDHEN and CDR2 is SYDVKM. In nucleotides, the CDR3 is TGTGCCAGCAGTTTATCACCGGGACAGGGGGTATACGAGCAGTACTTC. Amino acid sequence: CASSLSPGQGVYEQYF.

The chain joins TRBV25-1 to TRBJ2-1; D call uncertain. Trimming left V 3 bases short and J 4 bases short, with 10 bases between. The CDR3 is 14 amino acids. Germline CDR1 is MGHDK and CDR2 is SYGVNS. The CDR3 region has the DNA TGTGCCAGCAGTGAGCCAGCGCCGTACAATGAGCAGTTCTTC. Translation gives CASSEPAPYNEQFF.

This chain connects TRBV7-9 to TRBJ1-1; the match to TRBD1 covers 9 bases. The CDR3 is 15 amino acids. The ends lost 6 bases at V and 0 bases at J; junction bases unmatched: 5. Per the germline V gene, CDR1 is SEHNR and CDR2 is FQNEAQ (reference sequence). CDR3 protein: CASRRGQGLNTEAFF. The CDR3 nucleotides are TGTGCCAGCAGACGGGGACAGGGATTGAACACTGAAGCTTTCTTT.

The gene calls are TRBV18 and TRBJ2-2, with TRBD1 identical over 10 bases. This CDR3 comprises 15 residues. The J segment lost 4 bases and the V segment lost 8 bases, leaving 7 bases of the junction unmatched. Germline V gene sequence: CDR1 KGHSH, CDR2 LQKENI. The chain's CDR3 is CASHDRGLVTGELFF. As DNA, the CDR3 is TGTGCCAGCCACGACAGGGGGCTTGTCACCGGGGAGCTGTTTTTT.

This rearrangement joins TRBV4-3 to TRBJ2-2, with a weak D call TRBD1 (6 bases). This CDR3 region has 19 residues. CDR1 is LGHNA, CDR2 YSLEER, per germline. Trimming removed 5 bases from V and 2 bases from J, with 24 bases in between. This CDR3 reads CASSRGSNSGHINTGELFF. The CDR3 nucleotides are TGCGCCAGCAGCAGAGGATCGAATTCGGGACACATCAACACCGGGGAGCTGTTTTTT.

This clone came up a few times. This chain joins TRBV11-2 and TRBJ1-1; D ambiguous. The V end lost 1 base, the J end lost 8 bases, and 8 bases lay between the germline ends. The germline gives CDR1 SGHAT, CDR2 FQNNGV. The length of the CDR3 is 12 residues. The CDR3 bases are TGTGCCAGCAGCTTAGCGGGCAGGGAAGCTTTCTTT. This encodes CASSLAGREAFF.

The chain couples TRBV28 to TRBJ2-5; 12 positions agree with TRBD1. The V and J ends lost 5 bases and 5 bases, in that order; junction bases with no gene match: 9. CDR3 size: 16 residues. The germline CDR1 and CDR2 sequences are MDHEN and SYDVKM. CDR3 residues: CASSLMGQGAWETQYF. The CDR3 coding sequence is TGTGCCAGCAGTCTTATGGGACAGGGGGCTTGGGAGACCCAGTACTTC.

The CDR3 nucleotides are TGTGCCATCAGTGAGTCGGGGCAGCCGACAGATACGCAGTATTTT. This encodes CAISESGQPTDTQYF. The V call is TRBV10-3, the J call TRBJ2-3; D might be TRBD1 (5 bases). The V end was cut by 0 bases, the J end by 3 bases, with 10 bases between. Germline V gene sequence: CDR1 ENHRY, CDR2 SYGVKD. The CDR3 totals 15 residues.

This rearrangement joins TRBV14 to TRBJ2-7; the D gene is possibly TRBD2 (7 bases). The CDR3 covers 16 residues. With 4 bases removed from V and 7 bases from J, the gap between germline ends came to 23 bases. Germline V CDR1 and CDR2: SGHDN, FVKESK. CDR3 region: CASSLPLVLRGREQYF. The CDR3 nucleotides are TGTGCCAGCAGCCTCCCTCTCGTTTTGCGGGGGCGGGAGCAGTACTTC. Using reference TRBV14 and TRBJ2-7 for the parts outside the CDR3, the full variable domain is EAGVTQFPSHSVIEKGQTVTLRCDPISGHDNLYWYRRVMGKEIKFLLHFVKESKQDESGMPNNRFLAERTGGTYSTLKVQPAELEDSGVYFCASSLPLVLRGREQYFGPGTRLTVT.

The chain joins TRBV9 to TRBJ2-6; no clear D gene. The V end lost 6 bases, the J end lost 4 bases, and 11 bases lay between the germline ends. Germline V CDR1 and CDR2: SGDLS, YYNGEE. This CDR3 has 14 amino acids. For the CDR3, the DNA is TGTGCCAGCAATAGTCACCTGGGGGCCAACGTCCTGACTTTC. Its translation: CASNSHLGANVLTF.

This chain uses TRBV5-1 with TRBJ2-5; no definite D call. V dropped 2 bases and J dropped 2 bases, with 7 bases sitting between them. Germline CDR1 reads SGHRS; CDR2 reads YFSETQ. The CDR3 extends over 13 amino acids. The CDR3 nucleotides are TGCGCCAGCAGCTTCAATAGACAAGAGACCCAGTACTTC. Translating it yields CASSFNRQETQYF. The full variable domain, completed using reference TRBV5-1 and TRBJ2-5, is KAGVTQTPRYLIKTRGQQVTLSCSPISGHRSVSWYQQTPGQGLQFLFEYFSETQRNKGNFPGRFSGRQFSNSRSEMNVSTLELGDSALYLCASSFNRQETQYFGPGTRLLVL.

The chain joins TRBV10-2 to TRBJ2-7; 9 bases fit TRBD1. Germline CDR1 reads WSHSY; CDR2 reads SAAADI. Trimming at V came to 6 bases and at J to 7 bases, leaving 7 bases not matched to a gene. The CDR3 is 13 amino acids. The CDR3 DNA sequence: TGCGCCAGCAGCGCGGGACAGGGAAGGGAGCAGTACTTC. This codes for CASSAGQGREQYF.

The chain is built from TRBV15 and TRBJ2-5; D tentatively fits TRBD1 or TRBD2 (6 bases each). V lost 8 bases and J lost 5, with 12 bases in between. The CDR3 sequence is 12 residues long. CDR1 LNHNV and CDR2 YYDKDF come from the germline V gene (reference sequence). The CDR3 DNA reads as TGTGCCACCGCAACAGGGAGGGAGACCCAGTACTTC. This sequence encodes CATATGRETQYF.

V usage is TRBV9 and J usage is TRBJ2-7, with 8 bases that match TRBD1. Germline lookup yields CDR1 SGDLS and CDR2 YYNGEE. The V gene end was trimmed by 0 bases and the J gene end by 4 bases; junction bases not matched to a gene: 12. The CDR3 covers 17 residues. CDR3 region: CASSVGSWTGTIYEQYF. In DNA, the CDR3 is TGTGCCAGCAGCGTAGGTTCGTGGACAGGGACGATATACGAGCAGTACTTC.

The V gene is TRBV5-4, the J gene TRBJ1-1; D remains ambiguous. CDR1 and CDR2 from the germline V gene are SGHNT and YYREEE (reference sequence). There are 13 residues in the CDR3. V shed 1 base and J shed 1 base, with 5 bases lying between them. CDR3 bases: TGTGCCAGCAGCTTGAATAGGAACACTGAAGCTTTCTTT. The encoded protein is CASSLNRNTEAFF.

This sequence joins TRBV19 and TRBJ1-3; D ambiguous. V lost 6 bases, J lost 0 bases, and 9 bases lay in between. Germline CDR1 and CDR2: LNHDA and SQIVND (reference sequence). CDR3 size: 14 residues. CDR3 amino acids: CASSAGVSGNTIYF. Written as DNA, the CDR3 is TGTGCCAGTAGCGCAGGAGTCTCTGGAAACACCATATATTTT.